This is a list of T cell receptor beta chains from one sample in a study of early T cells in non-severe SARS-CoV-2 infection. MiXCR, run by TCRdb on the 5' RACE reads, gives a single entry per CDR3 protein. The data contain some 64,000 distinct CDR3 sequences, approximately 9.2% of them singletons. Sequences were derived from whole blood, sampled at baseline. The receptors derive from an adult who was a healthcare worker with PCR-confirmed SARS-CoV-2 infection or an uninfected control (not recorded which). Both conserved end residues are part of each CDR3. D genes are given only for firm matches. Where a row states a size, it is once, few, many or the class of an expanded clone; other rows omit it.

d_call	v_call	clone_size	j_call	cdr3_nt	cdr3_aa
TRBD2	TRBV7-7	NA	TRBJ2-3	TGTGCTAGCAGCCAAATGACTAGCTCAGATACGCAGTATTTT	CASSQMTSSDTQYF
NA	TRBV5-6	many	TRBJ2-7	TGTGCCAGCAGCTTTCCCACCCTCTCCTACGAGCAGTACTTC	CASSFPTLSYEQYF
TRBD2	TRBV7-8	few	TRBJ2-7	TGTGCCAGCAGCTTATCGCAGGGAGGGTACGAGCAGTACTTC	CASSLSQGGYEQYF
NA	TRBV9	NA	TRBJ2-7	TGTGCCAGCAGCCGGTTGGACGGGCTGACCTACGAGCAGTACTTC	CASSRLDGLTYEQYF
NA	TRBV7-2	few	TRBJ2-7	TGTGCCAGCAGCTTAAGAGTCGAGCAGTACTTC	CASSLRVEQYF
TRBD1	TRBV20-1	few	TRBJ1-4	TGCAGTGCTTCCGGGACAGCCTACGGGGTCGCTAATGAAAAACTGTTTTTT	CSASGTAYGVANEKLFF
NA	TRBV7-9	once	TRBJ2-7	TGTGCCAGCAGCTCGGAGGGAGTAACCTACGAGCAGTACTTC	CASSSEGVTYEQYF
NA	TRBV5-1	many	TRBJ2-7	TGCGCCAGCAGTGCGACAGTCGGACGGACCTACGAGCAGTACTTC	CASSATVGRTYEQYF
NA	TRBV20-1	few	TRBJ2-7	TGCAGTGCTAGAGATCTAGGGGGATCTAGCTACGAGCAGTACTTC	CSARDLGGSSYEQYF
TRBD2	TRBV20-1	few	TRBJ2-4	TGCAGTGCTAGAGGCGGGGGGGCGCGAAGGAACATTCAGTACTTC	CSARGGGARRNIQYF
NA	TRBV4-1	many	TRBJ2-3	TGCGCCAGCAGCCAAGATCCCCGGACAGTGTTAGGCACAGATACGCAGTATTTT	CASSQDPRTVLGTDTQYF
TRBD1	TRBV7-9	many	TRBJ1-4	TGTGCCAGCAGCTGGGGACAGGGGACTAATGAAAAACTGTTTTTT	CASSWGQGTNEKLFF
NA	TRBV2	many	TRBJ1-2	TGTGCCAGCAGTGTGAACAGGGAATATGGCTACACCTTC	CASSVNREYGYTF
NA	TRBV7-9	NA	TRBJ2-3	TGTGCCAGCAGCTTAAAACTGATCCCGCCAGATACGCAGTATTTT	CASSLKLIPPDTQYF
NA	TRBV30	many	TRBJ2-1	TGTGCCTGGAGTGCTGCGCTCAGTCAATTTTCCTACAATGAGCAGTTCTTC	CAWSAALSQFSYNEQFF
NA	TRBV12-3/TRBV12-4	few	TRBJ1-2	TGTGCCAGCAGCCGGACAGCTACCTATGGCTACACCTTC	CASSRTATYGYTF
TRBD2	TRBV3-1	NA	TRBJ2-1	TGTGCCAGACACCACCTAGCGGGGCGGGACAATGAGCAGTTCTTC	CARHHLAGRDNEQFF
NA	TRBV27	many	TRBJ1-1	TGTGCCAGCAGTTTCGTGGCGAACACTGAAGCTTTCTTT	CASSFVANTEAFF
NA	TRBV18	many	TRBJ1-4	TGTGCCAGCTCACGGGACCAGTCTAATGAAAAACTGTTTTTT	CASSRDQSNEKLFF
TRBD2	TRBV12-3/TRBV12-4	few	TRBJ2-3	TGTGCCAGCAGTTCGACTAGCGGATTCACAGATACGCAGTATTTT	CASSSTSGFTDTQYF
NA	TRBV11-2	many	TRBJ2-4	TGTGCCAGCAGCTTACCCGACCTCTTCCGGGACATTCAGTACTTC	CASSLPDLFRDIQYF
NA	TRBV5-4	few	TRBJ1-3	TGTGCCAGCAGCTTGAATACGATCTCTGGAAACACCATATATTTT	CASSLNTISGNTIYF
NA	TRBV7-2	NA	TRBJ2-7	TGTGCCAGCAGCCTCGACAGGTCTGGGGAGCAGTACTTC	CASSLDRSGEQYF
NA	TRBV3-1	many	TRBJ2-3	TGTGCCAGCAGCCCCTACAGCACAGATACGCAGTATTTT	CASSPYSTDTQYF
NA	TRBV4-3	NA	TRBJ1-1	TGCGCCAGCAGCCAAGAAAGGGTGGTGGTGCTGACGAACACTGAAGCTTTCTTT	CASSQERVVVLTNTEAFF
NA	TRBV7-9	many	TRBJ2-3	TGTGCCAGCAGCTTAGAGATTCCCGGCACAGATACGCAGTATTTT	CASSLEIPGTDTQYF
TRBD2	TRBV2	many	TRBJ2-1	TGTGCCAGCAGTGAAGCGCTGAGCGGGAGGAGCAATGAGCAGTTCTTC	CASSEALSGRSNEQFF
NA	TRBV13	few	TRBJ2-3	TGTGCCAGCAGCCCCTTCGACAGGGACTTCACAGATACGCAGTATTTT	CASSPFDRDFTDTQYF
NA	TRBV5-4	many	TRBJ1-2	TGTGCCAGCAGCTTGGAAGGGGGGCGCCTTGGCTACACCTTC	CASSLEGGRLGYTF
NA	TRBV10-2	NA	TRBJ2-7	TGCGCCAGCAGTGAACGCCGGGACCCGGCGGACGAGCAGTACTTC	CASSERRDPADEQYF
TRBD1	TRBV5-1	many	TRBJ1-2	TGCGCCACCCGACAGGGGGCGAATTCCTATGGCTACACCTTC	CATRQGANSYGYTF
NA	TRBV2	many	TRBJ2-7	TGTGCCAGCGGCGAGACTAGATACGAGCAGTACTTC	CASGETRYEQYF
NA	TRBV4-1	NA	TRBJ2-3	TGCGCCAGCAGCCAAGGACCCGACAGGTCAAGCACAGATACGCAGTATTTT	CASSQGPDRSSTDTQYF
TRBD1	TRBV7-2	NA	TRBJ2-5	TGTGCCAGCAGCGACAGGGGTTTAAGAGAGACCCAGTACTTC	CASSDRGLRETQYF
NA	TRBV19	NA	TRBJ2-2	TGTGCCACGGGGAGTGAGTTAAACACCGGGGAGCTGTTTTTT	CATGSELNTGELFF
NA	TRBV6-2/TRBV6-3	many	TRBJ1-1	TGTGCCAGCGAGGGGGGCACTGAAGCTTTCTTT	CASEGGTEAFF
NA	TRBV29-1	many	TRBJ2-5	TGCAGCGTTCTGGAATGGGTCGGGGAAGAGACCCAGTACTTC	CSVLEWVGEETQYF
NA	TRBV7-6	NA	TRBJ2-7	TGTGCCAGCAGCTTAGTTCCCCACACAAAACAGCGTCGGGGCGAGCAGTACTTC	CASSLVPHTKQRRGEQYF
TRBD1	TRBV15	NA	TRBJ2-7	TGTGCCACCAGCAGGCGACAGGGGGCGGGCGAGCAGTACTTC	CATSRRQGAGEQYF
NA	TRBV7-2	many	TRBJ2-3	TGTGCCAGCACTTGGGGGGCGTGGGATACGCAGTATTTT	CASTWGAWDTQYF
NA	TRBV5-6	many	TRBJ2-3	TGTGCCAGCAGCGGTGGGTCGTATACGCAGTATTTT	CASSGGSYTQYF
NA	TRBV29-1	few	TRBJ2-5	TGCAGCGTGGAGGTGGGGTTCCAAGAGACCCAGTACTTC	CSVEVGFQETQYF
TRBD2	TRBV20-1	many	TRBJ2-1	TGCAGTGCTAGCGGGAGGGGCAATGAGCAGTTCTTC	CSASGRGNEQFF
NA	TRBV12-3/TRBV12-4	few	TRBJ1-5	TGTGCCAGCAGTTTGGAAGGGAGGGGTCAGCCCCAGCATTTT	CASSLEGRGQPQHF
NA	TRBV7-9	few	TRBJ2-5	TGTGCCAGCAGCCCCGGCGGGATTTTGGAGACCCAGTACTTC	CASSPGGILETQYF
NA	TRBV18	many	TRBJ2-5	TGTGCCAGCTCACGGTCCGACAGAAACCTCCAAGAGACCCAGTACTTC	CASSRSDRNLQETQYF
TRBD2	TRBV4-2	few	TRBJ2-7	TGTGCCAGCAGCCATCTAGCGGGAGGGCCCGGCGAGCAGTACTTC	CASSHLAGGPGEQYF
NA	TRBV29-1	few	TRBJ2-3	TGCAGCGTTGGTAGGAGCACAGATACGCAGTATTTT	CSVGRSTDTQYF
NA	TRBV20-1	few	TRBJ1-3	TGCAGTGCTAGAGATGACAGCCGTTTCTCTGGAAACACCATATATTTT	CSARDDSRFSGNTIYF
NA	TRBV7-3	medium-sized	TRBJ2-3	TGTGCCAGCAGCTTAAGTTACGGGGACACAGATACGCAGTATTTT	CASSLSYGDTDTQYF
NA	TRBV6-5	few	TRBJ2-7	TGTGCCAGCAAACGGGACTTCGATTTGAGAGAGCAGTACTTC	CASKRDFDLREQYF
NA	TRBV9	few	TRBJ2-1	TGTGCCAGCAGCTCAGACTCGGTGCCCCACAATGAGCAGTTCTTC	CASSSDSVPHNEQFF
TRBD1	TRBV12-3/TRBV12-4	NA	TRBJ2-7	TGTGCCAGCAGTAGACCCGGGACAGGGGTTCCCGAGCAGTACTTC	CASSRPGTGVPEQYF
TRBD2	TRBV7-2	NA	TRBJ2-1	TGTGCCAGCAGCCCACGTTTTGGGACTAGCGGGGGGGTTGGGCAGTTCTTC	CASSPRFGTSGGVGQFF
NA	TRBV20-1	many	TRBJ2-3	TGCAGTGCTAGAATAGGTAGCCCAGATACGCAGTATTTT	CSARIGSPDTQYF
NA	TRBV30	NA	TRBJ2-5	TGTGCCTGGAGTATCCTAGTCCAAGAGACCCAGTACTTC	CAWSILVQETQYF
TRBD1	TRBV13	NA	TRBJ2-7	TGTGCCAGCAGCCCAGGACAGGGAGTAACCTACGAGCAGTACTTC	CASSPGQGVTYEQYF
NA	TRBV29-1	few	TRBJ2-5	TGCAGCTTCCTTCAGGGTAGGGAAGAGACCCAGTACTTC	CSFLQGREETQYF